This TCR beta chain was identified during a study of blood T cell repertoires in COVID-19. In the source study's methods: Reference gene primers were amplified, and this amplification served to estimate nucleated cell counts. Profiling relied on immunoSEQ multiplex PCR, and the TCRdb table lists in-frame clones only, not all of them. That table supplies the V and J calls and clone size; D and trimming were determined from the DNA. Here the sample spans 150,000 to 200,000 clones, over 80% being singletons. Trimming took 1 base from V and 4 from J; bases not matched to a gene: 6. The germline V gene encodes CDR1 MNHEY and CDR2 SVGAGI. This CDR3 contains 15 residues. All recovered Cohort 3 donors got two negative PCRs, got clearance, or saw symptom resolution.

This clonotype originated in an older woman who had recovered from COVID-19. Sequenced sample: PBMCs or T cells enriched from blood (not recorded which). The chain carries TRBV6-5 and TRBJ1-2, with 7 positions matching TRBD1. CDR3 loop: CASSYYTGARYGYTF. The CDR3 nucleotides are TGTGCCAGCAGTTACTATACAGGGGCACGCTATGGCTACACCTTC.